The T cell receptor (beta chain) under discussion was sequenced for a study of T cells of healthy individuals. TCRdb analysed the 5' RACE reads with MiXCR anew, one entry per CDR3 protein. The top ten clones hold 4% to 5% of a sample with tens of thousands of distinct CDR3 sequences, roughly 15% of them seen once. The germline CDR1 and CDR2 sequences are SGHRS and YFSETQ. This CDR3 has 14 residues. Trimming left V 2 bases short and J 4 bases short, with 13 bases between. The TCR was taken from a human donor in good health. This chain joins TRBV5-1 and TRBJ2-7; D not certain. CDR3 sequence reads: CASSFSSYGYEQYF. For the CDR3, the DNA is TGCGCCAGCAGCTTCAGCTCCTATGGGTACGAGCAGTACTTC.